These 22 T cell receptor beta chains came from one sample sequenced in a study of regulatory T cells in long-lasting Graves disease. Through Arm-PCR of CDR3 regions and iRepertoire HTBI primers, TCR beta libraries were built. MiXCR was run by TCRdb on the multiplex PCR reads, yielding one entry per CDR3 protein. The table has 450,000 or so distinct CDR3 sequences, about 20% seen once. Time point denoted: persistent/refractory GD, antithyroid drugs over 5 years with positive TRAb. The TCR library was made from RNA extracted from PBMCs. The sample in question was peripheral blood mononuclear cells (PBMCs), obtained when the disease was refractory, from a patient treated with antithyroid drugs. These receptors came from a female donor with Graves disease.

The V and J genes are TRBV7-2 and TRBJ2-7; D unresolved. V gave up 1 base and J gave up 2 bases, with 12 bases separating them. Germline V lookup: CDR1 SGHTA, CDR2 FQGNSA. This CDR3 has 15 residues. The CDR3 loop is CASSLVGQEAYEQYF. The CDR3 coding sequence is TGTGCCAGCAGCTTAGTCGGGCAGGAAGCCTACGAGCAGTACTTC.

Details on this clonotype: A read error may be the cause here, since a much bigger clone is one base away. The chain couples TRBV7-8 to TRBJ1-2; 9 nucleotides match TRBD1. V was pared by 2 bases and J by 3 bases, with 4 bases of the junction left unmatched. CDR3 length: 15 amino acids. The germline gives CDR1 SGHVS, CDR2 FQNEAQ. In nucleotides, the CDR3 is TGTGCCAGCAGCTTAAGGACAGGGGCCCACTATGGCTACACCTTC. Its protein is CASSLRTGAHYGYTF.

The chain employs TRBV4-2 and TRBJ1-2; D remains ambiguous. This CDR3 has 13 residues. Germline lookup yields CDR1 LGHNA and CDR2 YNFKEQ. V was cut by 2 bases and J by 4 bases, with 8 bases left in between. The CDR3 coding sequence is TGTGCCAGCAGCCAACTTGATCCCTATGGCTACACCTTC. Translated: CASSQLDPYGYTF.

This clonotype was seen many times. The chain carries TRBV20-1 and TRBJ1-2; D remains unclear. Trimming removed 6 bases from V and 4 bases from J, with 15 bases in between. The CDR3 totals 13 residues. Germline CDR1 is DFQATT and CDR2 is SNEGSKA (reference sequence). CDR3 sequence: CSASPPLAYGYTF. The DNA for the CDR3 is TGCAGTGCGAGCCCCCCACTGGCCTATGGCTACACCTTC.

This clonotype was counted only a few times. V usage is TRBV18 and J usage is TRBJ2-7; D is possibly TRBD2 (6 bases). V was trimmed by 1 base and J by 2 bases, leaving 12 bases between them. The germline V gene encodes CDR1 KGHSH and CDR2 LQKENI. The CDR3 has 15 amino acids. CDR3 sequence: CASSPRREGAYEQYF. In nucleotides, the CDR3 is TGTGCCAGCTCACCACGGAGGGAAGGGGCCTACGAGCAGTACTTC.

This chain links TRBV24-1 with TRBJ2-2; D remains ambiguous. The germline V gene encodes CDR1 KGHDR and CDR2 SFDVKD. Trimming left V 0 bases short and J 5 bases short, with 6 bases between. The CDR3 runs 14 residues. DNA for the CDR3: TGTGCCACCAGTGATTTGATGCGGACCGGGGAGCTGTTTTTT. Translation: CATSDLMRTGELFF.

The sample holds a few counts of this clonotype. The rearrangement joins TRBV13 to TRBJ1-2, with 11 nucleotides matching TRBD1. This CDR3 contains 15 residues. Germline loops: CDR1 PRHDT, CDR2 FYEKMQ (reference sequence). With 5 bases clipped from V and 8 bases from J, the junction kept 10 bases outside the gene matches. CDR3 region: CASSQWTGGEVGYTF. DNA of the CDR3: TGTGCCAGCAGCCAATGGACAGGGGGCGAAGTAGGCTACACCTTC. The complete variable domain, with remaining parts taken from reference TRBV13 and TRBJ1-2, reads AAGVIQSPRHLIKEKRETATLKCYPIPRHDTVYWYQQGPGQDPQFLISFYEKMQSDKGSIPDRFSAQQFSDYHSELNMSSLELGDSALYFCASSQWTGGEVGYTFGSGTRLTVV.

This clonotype was seen a handful of times. The rearrangement links TRBV6-1 to TRBJ1-1, with 8 bases that match TRBD1. Trimming took 5 bases from V and 11 from J; bases not matched to a gene: 10. Germline CDR1 is MNHNS and CDR2 is SASEGT. The CDR3 has 13 residues. The CDR3 DNA reads as TGTGCCAGCAGTTACTCCCCCAGGGGGCCGGCTTTCTTT. As protein: CASSYSPRGPAFF.

In its sample, this clonotype was seen many times. The chain couples TRBV11-3 to TRBJ1-1, with a possible D match to TRBD1 (6 bases). The CDR3 sequence is 15 residues long. The V gene's germline CDR1 is SGHNT and CDR2 YENEEA. V shed 5 bases and J shed 5 bases, with 18 bases lying between them. The chain's CDR3 is CASSPLPITGTEAFF. The CDR3 nucleotides read TGTGCCAGCAGCCCTCTTCCTATAACAGGGACTGAAGCTTTCTTT.

This rearrangement joins TRBV28 to TRBJ2-1; 8 positions match TRBD2. V trimming: 4 bases; J trimming: 8 bases; junction bases outside the gene matches: 10. From germline, CDR1 is MDHEN and CDR2 SYDVKM. CDR3 length equals 15 residues. The chain's CDR3 is CASSSRGLASYEQFF. CDR3 coding DNA: TGTGCCAGCAGTTCTCGCGGACTAGCAAGCTATGAGCAGTTCTTC. Based on the CDR3 plus reference TRBV28 and TRBJ2-1, the full variable domain is DVKVTQSSRYLVKRTGEKVFLECVQDMDHENMFWYRQDPGLGLRLIYFSYDVKMKEKGDIPEGYSVSREKKERFSLILESASTNQTSMYLCASSSRGLASYEQFFGPGTRLTVL.

This clonotype was observed many times. The chain carries TRBV28 and TRBJ2-7; 9 bases are a match to TRBD2. J was trimmed by 3 bases and V by 7 bases; bases with no gene match: 7. CDR3 length: 14 amino acids. Looked up from germline, CDR1 is MDHEN and CDR2 is SYDVKM. This chain's CDR3 is CASTASGVIYEQYF. Written as DNA, the CDR3 is TGTGCCAGCACCGCTAGCGGGGTAATCTACGAGCAGTACTTC.

There are many counts of this clonotype. The chain uses TRBV28 and TRBJ1-4, with 8 bases matching TRBD1. The germline gives CDR1 MDHEN, CDR2 SYDVKM. Trimming removed 6 bases from V and 7 bases from J; junction bases left unmatched: 10. CDR3 length equals 15 residues. CDR3: CASSRIGQGGEKLFF. CDR3 coding DNA: TGTGCCAGCAGCCGTATTGGACAGGGCGGTGAAAAACTGTTTTTT.

In this sample, this clonotype turned up a few times. The CDR3 sequence is CASSGSWETQYF. CDR3 nucleotides: TGTGCCAGCAGCGGATCTTGGGAGACCCAGTACTTC. The V gene is TRBV9, the J gene TRBJ2-5; D unresolved. The V gene lost 3 bases and the J gene lost 5 bases, with 8 bases spanning the gap. Germline V gives CDR1 SGDLS, CDR2 YYNGEE. The CDR3 runs 12 residues.

Only a few counts were recorded for this clonotype. This sequence joins TRBV20-1 and TRBJ2-7, with 7 bases matching TRBD2. The junction had 7 bases not matched to a gene; V was cut back by 8 bases and J by 0 bases. The CDR3 length is 13 residues. Germline CDR1 DFQATT, CDR2 SNEGSKA (reference sequence). CDR3 amino acids: CSSSGTNSYEQYF. The CDR3 DNA follows: TGCAGTTCCAGCGGGACTAACTCCTACGAGCAGTACTTC.

This clonotype was counted many times. J is TRBJ1-2 and V is TRBV27; TRBD1 agrees at 8 bases. The germline gives CDR1 MNHEY, CDR2 SMNVEV (reference sequence). This CDR3 region has 16 residues. V trimming: 6 bases; J trimming: 0 bases; junction bases outside the gene matches: 9. This CDR3 is CASRKIQGEANYGYTF. CDR3 nucleotide sequence: TGTGCCAGCAGAAAGATACAGGGGGAAGCTAACTATGGCTACACCTTC.

This clonotype occurred a few times. J is TRBJ2-7 and V is TRBV20-1, with 7 bases that match TRBD2. CDR1 is DFQATT and CDR2 is SNEGSKA in the germline V gene (reference sequence). J lost 0 bases, V lost 1 base, and 6 bases had no gene match. This CDR3 contains 15 residues. The CDR3 DNA sequence: TGCAGTGCTAGAGGGGGGGGTGGTCGCTCCTACGAGCAGTACTTC. The encoded protein is CSARGGGGRSYEQYF.

This clonotype was recorded many times. V is TRBV12-3 or TRBV12-4 and J is TRBJ2-5; D possibly corresponds to TRBD1 (5 bases). Trimming shortened V by 3 bases and J by 5 bases, and 10 bases separated the two germline ends. The CDR3 has 13 residues. In DNA, the CDR3 is TGTGCCAGCAGTTTGGACACCTTGGAGACCCAGTACTTC. It yields the protein CASSLDTLETQYF.

This clonotype was seen many times. The V and J genes are TRBV2 and TRBJ1-1; 12 nucleotides match TRBD1. Germline V lookup: CDR1 SNHLY, CDR2 FYNNEI. The CDR3 spans 14 residues. J lost 13 bases, V lost 2 bases, and 8 bases had no gene match. CDR3 nucleotide sequence: TGTGCCAGCAGTGAACTGGGACAGGGGGCGCCTGTTTTCTTT. Residues: CASSELGQGAPVFF.

This clonotype showed up many times. This rearrangement joins TRBV7-9 to TRBJ1-2; 7 positions match TRBD1. The germline V gene encodes CDR1 SEHNR and CDR2 FQNEAQ (reference sequence). The V gene end was trimmed by 5 bases and the J gene end by 6 bases; junction bases not matched to a gene: 12. The CDR3 is 15 residues long. Here the CDR3 reads CASSPRQGPYDGYTF. The CDR3 DNA reads as TGTGCCAGCAGCCCCCGACAGGGCCCCTATGATGGCTACACCTTC.

This clonotype has at least ten counts. The chain has TRBV24-1 and TRBJ2-2; the D gene is possibly TRBD1 (6 bases). Germline CDR1 KGHDR, CDR2 SFDVKD. V was trimmed by 5 bases and J by 1 base, leaving 10 bases between them. The CDR3 totals 15 residues. The CDR3 is CATSGGHLNTGELFF. DNA for the CDR3: TGTGCCACCAGTGGGGGACACTTGAACACCGGGGAGCTGTTTTTT.

This chain connects TRBV30 to TRBJ1-1; 9 nucleotides agree with TRBD1. Germline V gene sequence: CDR1 GTSNPN, CDR2 SVGIG (reference sequence). The CDR3 has 18 amino acids. V gave up 3 bases and J gave up 0 bases; unmatched junction bases: 14. The CDR3 DNA reads as TGTGCCTGGAGCCTCGATCCGGGACAGGGTCTCATGAACACTGAAGCTTTCTTT. It encodes CAWSLDPGQGLMNTEAFF.

Ten or more counts support this clonotype. V is TRBV2 and J is TRBJ2-5, with 13 bases lining up with TRBD2. Germline loops: CDR1 SNHLY, CDR2 FYNNEI. The CDR3 is 16 amino acids. Trimming cost V 3 bases and J 5 bases; bases outside gene matches: 6. The CDR3 is CASSDGLAGARETQYF. The CDR3 nucleotides are TGTGCCAGCAGTGATGGACTAGCGGGAGCTAGGGAGACCCAGTACTTC.